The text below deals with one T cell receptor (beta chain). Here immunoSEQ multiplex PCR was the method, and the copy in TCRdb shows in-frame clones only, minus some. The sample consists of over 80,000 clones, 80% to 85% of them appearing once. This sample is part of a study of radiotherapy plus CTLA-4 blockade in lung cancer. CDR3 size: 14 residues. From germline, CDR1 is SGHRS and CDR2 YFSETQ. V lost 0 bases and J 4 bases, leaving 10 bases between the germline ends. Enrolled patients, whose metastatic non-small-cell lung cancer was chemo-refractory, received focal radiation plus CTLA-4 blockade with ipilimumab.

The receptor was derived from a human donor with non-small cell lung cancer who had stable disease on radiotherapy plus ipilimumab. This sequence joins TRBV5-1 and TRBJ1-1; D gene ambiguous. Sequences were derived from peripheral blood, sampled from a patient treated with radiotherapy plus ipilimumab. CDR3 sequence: CASSLAVVSTEAFF. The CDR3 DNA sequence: TGCGCCAGCAGCTTGGCCGTCGTCTCCACTGAAGCTTTCTTT.